Below, one T cell receptor (beta chain) is given with its context. No cognate antigen has been identified for it. No per-base quality is available; no much larger clone lies one base away. The sample belongs to a study of vaccination and CD4 T cells after COVID-19 (dated by TCRdb to between 2021 and 2024). Study-level background: Six males and four females were included in the convalescent cohort, with two Hispanic individuals, seven Caucasians, two Asians and one multiracial person represented. Two doses of either the Pfizer-BioNTech BNT162b2 vaccine (n=8) or the Moderna mRNA-1273 vaccine (n=2) were administered to participants. Post-COVID blood samples were collected from convalescent patients a median of around 100 days after diagnosis, with a range of roughly 30 to 170 days. Post-vaccine blood samples were collected a median of around 10 weeks after the second vaccine dose, ranging from roughly 14 to 241 days. Culture stimuli were overlapping spike peptide pools from SARS-CoV-2 and from the common cold coronaviruses HCoV-NL63, HCoV-OC43 and HCoV-229E. As controls, cultures received a CEFX viral epitope pool (the positive control), an HIV-1 Nef peptide pool (the negative control), or no peptide at all. The spike-specific CD4+ TCR repertoire was compared before and after mRNA vaccination in over nine COVID-19 convalescent patients and a few infection-naive healthy vaccine recipients.

Broad study findings and their caveats: Although the median number of SARS-CoV-2-reactive clonotypes went up from some 23 after infection to around 39 after vaccination, the increase was not significant. The study included relatively few convalescent patients and did not analyze early timepoints after natural infection. Among convalescent patients, a median around 86% of the SARS-CoV-2-reactive clones seen after vaccination appeared only after vaccination, which suggests priming specific to the vaccine. In convalescent patients, nearly all vaccine-specific clones (304 of 307) were found to be mono-reactive for SARS-CoV-2 spike rather than cross-reactive with common cold coronaviruses.

The receptor library was made with PCR. DNA from cultured CD4+ T cells was subjected to TCR sequencing with the Oncomine TCR Beta short-read assay at the Johns Hopkins FTIC core. Genomic DNA was extracted from the cultured CD4+ T cells with the QIAamp micro DNA kit. Oncomine TCR Beta libraries from cultured CD4+ T cells were pooled with unique dual indexes and sequenced on an Illumina iSeq 100. Per the authors' processing: Non-productive sequences were removed, and CDR3s that did not start with C, did not end with F or W, or were shorter than 7 amino acids were discarded. Antigen-specific clonotypes were identified using the MANAFEST web application through comparison of peptide-stimulated wells with reference and other culture wells. To be called positive, a clone needed an FDR below 0.05, an odds ratio above 5, and a productive frequency above 0.1% in at least two of three replicate wells. A clonotype counted as cross-reactive if it showed significant expansion both in the SARS-CoV-2 spike wells and in at least one common cold coronavirus spike condition. Using R version 3.6.1, CDR3 homology was evaluated through Levenshtein distances (stringdist) along with unrooted phylogenetic trees (ape). TCRdb cleaned the public reads at Q25 with fastp, built clones with MiXCR and kept in-frame beta chains. One record per CDR3 amino acid sequence lists the most common genes and DNA. TCRdb's processing, not the authors', yielded these V and J calls. The sample table holds fewer than 15,000 distinct CDR3 sequences, of which roughly 30% were seen once. The ten biggest clones cover roughly 35% of the sample.

The treatment or condition label of this sample denotes: roughly 11-day PBMC culture with coronavirus spike peptide pools or control peptides (ViraFEST assay). The ViraFEST assay, used in the study, expanded antigen-specific T cells with peptide pools and then identified the expanded clonotypes through TCR sequencing. Negative nucleocapsid antibody tests before and after vaccination confirmed that the healthy vaccine recipients had no prior SARS-CoV-2 infection. Each well held 2 million or so PBMCs cultured in IMDM containing roughly 5.4% human AB serum and 9 to 10 IU/ml IL-2, with roughly 10 ug/ml peptide pools added. On days 3 and 7, half of the culture medium was replaced with fresh IL-2-containing medium. Once the cells had been in culture for roughly 10 days, the EasySep CD4+ T cell isolation kit was used to isolate CD4+ T cells by negative selection. Ficoll-Paque Plus gradient centrifugation was used to isolate PBMCs from whole blood, and the isolated PBMCs were then either used fresh or cryopreserved at -140C. Triplicate wells were generally used for each culture condition.

This receptor was taken from a human donor who received a COVID-19 vaccine. The sequencing here drew on CD4+ T cells from blood, cultured in vitro, taken before SARS-CoV-2 vaccination.

The bases read TGTGCCACCGGCCGCAGGGACAGATATGGCTACACCTTC. It translates to CATGRRDRYGYTF. Here the chain combines TRBV12-3 or TRBV12-4 and TRBJ1-2; the junction holds 7 bases that match TRBD1. From V the trimming removes 10 bases and from J it removes 5 bases, while the gene matches leave 10 bases of the junction unaccounted for. Including the terminal cysteine and phenylalanine, the CDR3 comprises 13 residues. This entry keeps only the CDR3 DNA: 39 bases, framed from base 1.